A selection of T cell receptor beta chains follows, all from one sample in a study of blood T cell repertoires in COVID-19. Assay: immunoSEQ multiplex PCR; the TCRdb copy retains only in-frame clones and omits some. The sample contains about 190,000 clones, 70% to 80% of which appear only once. The sample comprised peripheral blood. The source of these receptors is a man aged 45 to 65 who had recovered from COVID-19. CDR3s include the opening cysteine and the closing phenylalanine or tryptophan. D genes are given only for firm matches. Clone size appears in some rows only: once, few, many, or a class for an expanded clone.

TRBV9	.	TRBJ1-1	14	.	CASSVELGAAEAFF	TGTGCCAGCAGCGTAGAGCTTGGGGCAGCTGAAGCTTTCTTT
TRBV28	.	TRBJ2-7	14	.	CASRSELAFSEQYF	TGTGCCAGCAGAAGCGAGCTGGCGTTCTCGGAGCAGTACTTC
TRBV19	TRBD2	TRBJ2-1	14	.	CASSITGGYNEQFF	TGTGCCAGTAGTATAACGGGAGGGTACAATGAGCAGTTCTTC
TRBV5-6	.	TRBJ1-1	14	.	CASSLDAGNTEAFF	TGTGCCAGCAGCTTGGATGCAGGGAACACTGAAGCTTTCTTT
TRBV27	.	TRBJ2-4	15	.	CASSLGGVAKNIQYF	TGTGCCAGCAGTTTAGGCGGGGTAGCCAAAAACATTCAGTACTTC
TRBV5-1	TRBD1	TRBJ2-1	16	.	CASSLAETGGLNEQFF	TGCGCCAGCAGCTTGGCCGAGACAGGGGGCCTCAATGAGCAGTTCTTC
TRBV4-2	TRBD1	TRBJ1-5	17	few	CASSQAGQLYSNQPQHF	TGTGCCAGCAGCCAAGCGGGACAGCTCTATAGCAATCAGCCCCAGCATTTT
TRBV29-1	.	TRBJ2-5	15	.	CSVRKGGGSQETQYF	TGCAGCGTTCGTAAGGGAGGGGGGAGCCAAGAGACCCAGTACTTC
TRBV5-5	TRBD1	TRBJ2-3	12	.	CASSDRADTQYF	TGTGCCAGCAGTGACAGGGCAGATACGCAGTATTTT
TRBV24-1	TRBD1	TRBJ1-5	19	few	CATSDLQFLDRVDNQPQHF	TGTGCCACCAGTGATTTGCAGTTCTTGGACAGGGTTGACAATCAGCCCCAGCATTTT
TRBV6-1	.	TRBJ1-1	14	.	CASSEYGSTPEAFF	TGTGCCAGCAGTGAATACGGGAGTACCCCTGAAGCTTTCTTT
TRBV19	.	TRBJ2-2	14	.	CASSTTSNTGELFF	TGTGCCAGTAGTACCACTTCCAACACCGGGGAGCTGTTTTTT
TRBV7-2	.	TRBJ2-5	16	.	CASSTGIRPGRETQYF	TGTGCCAGCAGCACCGGGATAAGGCCTGGGAGGGAGACCCAGTACTTC
TRBV4-2	.	TRBJ2-7	16	.	CASSLGHPSGTYEQYF	TGTGCCAGCAGCTTGGGACACCCTAGCGGAACCTACGAGCAGTACTTC
TRBV27	.	TRBJ2-1	13	.	CASSKPGYNEQFF	TGTGCCAGCAGTAAACCCGGCTACAATGAGCAGTTCTTC
TRBV29-1	.	TRBJ1-1	13	.	CSVLQGRWGEAFF	TGCAGCGTACTACAGGGTAGATGGGGTGAAGCTTTCTTT
TRBV15	.	TRBJ2-7	14	.	CATSNRRAGYEQYF	TGTGCCACCAGTAACCGCAGGGCGGGATACGAGCAGTACTTC
TRBV9	TRBD2	TRBJ2-3	18	.	CASSVSTGTTGLADTQYF	TGTGCCAGCAGCGTAAGCACCGGGACTACGGGGCTTGCAGATACGCAGTATTTT
TRBV7-9	TRBD2	TRBJ2-1	18	.	CASSPGGSGRGDYNEQFF	TGTGCCAGCAGCCCGGGGGGTAGCGGGAGAGGGGACTACAATGAGCAGTTCTTC
TRBV3-1/TRBV3-2	TRBD2	TRBJ2-1	20	.	CASSQEYARTSGNSYNEQFF	TGTGCCAGCAGCCAAGAGTACGCCCGGACTAGCGGGAACTCCTACAATGAGCAGTTCTTC
TRBV27	TRBD1	TRBJ1-2	16	once	CASSPGTGGGVYGYTF	TGTGCCAGCAGTCCGGGGACAGGGGGCGGTGTCTATGGCTACACCTTC
TRBV13	.	TRBJ2-2	14	.	CASSHRDYTGELFF	TGTGCCAGCAGCCACAGGGATTACACCGGGGAGCTGTTTTTT